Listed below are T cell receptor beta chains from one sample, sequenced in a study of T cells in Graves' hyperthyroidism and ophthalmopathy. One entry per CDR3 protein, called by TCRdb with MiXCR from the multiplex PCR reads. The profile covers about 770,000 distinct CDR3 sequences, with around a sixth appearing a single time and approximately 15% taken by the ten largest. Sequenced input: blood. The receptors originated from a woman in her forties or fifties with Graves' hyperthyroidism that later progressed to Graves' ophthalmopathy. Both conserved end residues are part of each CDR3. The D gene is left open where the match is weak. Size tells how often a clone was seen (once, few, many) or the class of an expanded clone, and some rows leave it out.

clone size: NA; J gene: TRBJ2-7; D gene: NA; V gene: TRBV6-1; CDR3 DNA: TGTGCCAGTAGAAAAAGGGGCTCCTACGAGCAGTACTTC; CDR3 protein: CASRKRGSYEQYF
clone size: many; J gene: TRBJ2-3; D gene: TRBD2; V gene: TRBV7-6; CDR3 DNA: TGTGCCAGCAGCAAAAGGACTAGCGGAAGCACAGATACGCAGTATTTT; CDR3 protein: CASSKRTSGSTDTQYF
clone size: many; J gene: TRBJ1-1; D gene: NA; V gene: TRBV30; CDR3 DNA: TGTGCCTGGGGGCCGGTTTCTGAAGCTTTCTTT; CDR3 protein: CAWGPVSEAFF
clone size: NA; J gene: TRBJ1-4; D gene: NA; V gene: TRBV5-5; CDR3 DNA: TGTGCCAGCAGCCAACGCCTACGGCTCGAAAAACTGTTTTTT; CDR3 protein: CASSQRLRLEKLFF
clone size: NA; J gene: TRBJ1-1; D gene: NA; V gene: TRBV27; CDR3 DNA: TGTGCCAGCACCGGTTGGGGGGGGGGGGGCACTGAAGCTTTCTTT; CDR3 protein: CASTGWGGGGTEAFF
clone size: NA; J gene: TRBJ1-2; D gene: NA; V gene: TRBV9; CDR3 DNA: TGTGCCAGCAGCGTAGATCTAAGACAGGACGTCTATGGCTACACCTTC; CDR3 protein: CASSVDLRQDVYGYTF
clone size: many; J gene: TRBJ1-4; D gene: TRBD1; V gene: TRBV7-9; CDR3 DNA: TGTGCCAGCAGTCAAACTGGACAGGGAGGGGAAAAACTGTTTTTT; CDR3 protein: CASSQTGQGGEKLFF
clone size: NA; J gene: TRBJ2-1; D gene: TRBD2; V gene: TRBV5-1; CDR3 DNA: TGCGCCAGCAGCTCTCTAGCGGGGGGGCAAAATGAGCAGTTCTTC; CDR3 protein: CASSSLAGGQNEQFF
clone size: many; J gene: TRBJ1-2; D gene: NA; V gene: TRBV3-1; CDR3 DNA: TGTGCCAGCAGCCAAGATATCCAGACCTTCTATGGCTACACCTTC; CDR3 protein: CASSQDIQTFYGYTF
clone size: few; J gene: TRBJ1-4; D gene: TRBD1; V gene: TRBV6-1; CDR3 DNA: TGTGCCAGCAGTGGCGGACAGGTCGAGTTTTTT; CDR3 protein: CASSGGQVEFF
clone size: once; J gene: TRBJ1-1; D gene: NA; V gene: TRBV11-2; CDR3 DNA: TGTGCCAGCAGCCAAGAGGCGTCGGTCATGAACACTGAAGCTTTCTTT; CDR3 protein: CASSQEASVMNTEAFF
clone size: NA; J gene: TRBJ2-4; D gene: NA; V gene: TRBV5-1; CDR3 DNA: TGCGCCAGCAGCTTGGAAGGGCTCTGGGAGAACATTCAGTACTTC; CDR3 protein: CASSLEGLWENIQYF
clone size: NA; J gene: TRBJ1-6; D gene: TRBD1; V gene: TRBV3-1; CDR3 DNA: TGTGCCAGCAGCCAGGGGACAGGGGTTAGGTCACCCCTCCACTTT; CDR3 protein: CASSQGTGVRSPLHF
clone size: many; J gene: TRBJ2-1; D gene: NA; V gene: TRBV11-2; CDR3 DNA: TGTGCCAGCAGCGACGCGGGTAGGAGCTCCTACAATGAGCAGTTCTTC; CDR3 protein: CASSDAGRSSYNEQFF
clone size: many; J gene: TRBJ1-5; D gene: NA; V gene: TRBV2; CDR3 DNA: TGTGCCAGCAGTACCCGGGACCTCCAGCATTTT; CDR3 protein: CASSTRDLQHF
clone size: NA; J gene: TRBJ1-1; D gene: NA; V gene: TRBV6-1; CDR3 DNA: TGTGCCAGCATGCGGGGTATTTACACTGAAGCTTTCTTT; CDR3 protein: CASMRGIYTEAFF
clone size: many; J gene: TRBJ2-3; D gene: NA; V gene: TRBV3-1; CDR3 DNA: TGTGCCAGCAGCCAAAACTTGCCCCCCACAGATACGCAGTATTTT; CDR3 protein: CASSQNLPPTDTQYF
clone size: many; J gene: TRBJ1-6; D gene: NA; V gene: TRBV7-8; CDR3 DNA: TGTGCCAGCAGCCCGGTGGGGGCAGGGAATTCACCCCTCCACTTT; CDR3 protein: CASSPVGAGNSPLHF
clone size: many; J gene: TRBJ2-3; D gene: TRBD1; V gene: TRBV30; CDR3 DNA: TGTGCCTGGAGGATCTGGACAGGGAGTGGAGATACGCAGTATTTT; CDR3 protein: CAWRIWTGSGDTQYF
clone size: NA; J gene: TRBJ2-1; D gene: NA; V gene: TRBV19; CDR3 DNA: TGTGCCAGTAGTATAGCCGACTACCCCCATGAGCAGTTCTTC; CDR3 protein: CASSIADYPHEQFF
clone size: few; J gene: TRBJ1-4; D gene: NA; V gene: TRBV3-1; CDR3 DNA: TGTGCCAGCAGCCACCCTAGGGGGAACGCCAATGAAAAACTGTTTTTT; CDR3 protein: CASSHPRGNANEKLFF
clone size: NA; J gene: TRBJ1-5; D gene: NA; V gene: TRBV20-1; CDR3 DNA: TGCAGTGCTAGAGATGTCACAGGGTTTGAGGGTCAGCCCCAGCATTTT; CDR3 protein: CSARDVTGFEGQPQHF
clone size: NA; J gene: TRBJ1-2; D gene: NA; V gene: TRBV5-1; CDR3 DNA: TGCGCCAGCAGCCCCTTCCAGGCTGGCGACAACTATGGCTACACCTTC; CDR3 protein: CASSPFQAGDNYGYTF
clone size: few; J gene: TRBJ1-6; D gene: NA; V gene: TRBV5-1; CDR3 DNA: TGCGCCAGCAGCTTGGGGGGGGACTCCTATAATTCACCCCTCCACTTT; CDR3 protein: CASSLGGDSYNSPLHF
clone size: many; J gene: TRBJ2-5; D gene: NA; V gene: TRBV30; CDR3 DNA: TGTGCCTGGAGTGTAAAGCGCGAGACCCAGTACTTC; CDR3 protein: CAWSVKRETQYF
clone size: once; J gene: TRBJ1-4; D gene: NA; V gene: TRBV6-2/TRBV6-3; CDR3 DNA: TGTGCCAGCAGTTACTCCGGACACGAAAAACTGTTTTTT; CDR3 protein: CASSYSGHEKLFF
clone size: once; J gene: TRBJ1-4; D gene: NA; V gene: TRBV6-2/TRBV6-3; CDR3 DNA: TGTGCCAGGGAAAAACTGTTTTTT; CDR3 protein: CAREKLFF
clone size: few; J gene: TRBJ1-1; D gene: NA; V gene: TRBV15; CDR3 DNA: TGTGCCACCAGCAGAAGACAGATGAACACTGAAGCTTTCTTT; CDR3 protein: CATSRRQMNTEAFF
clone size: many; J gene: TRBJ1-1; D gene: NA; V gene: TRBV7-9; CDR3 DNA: TGTGCCAGCAGCAAGGGGGACACTGAAGCTTTCTTT; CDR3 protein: CASSKGDTEAFF
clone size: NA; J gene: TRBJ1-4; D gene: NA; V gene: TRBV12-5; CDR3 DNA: TGTGCTAGTGGTTTGGTACTCAGCATTTCTAATGAAAAACTGTTTTTT; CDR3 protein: CASGLVLSISNEKLFF
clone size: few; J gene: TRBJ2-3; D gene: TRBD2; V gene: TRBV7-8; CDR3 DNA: TGTGCCAGCAGCTTACCTAAGGGACTAGCGGGGGGAGGAGATACGCAGTATTTT; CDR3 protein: CASSLPKGLAGGGDTQYF
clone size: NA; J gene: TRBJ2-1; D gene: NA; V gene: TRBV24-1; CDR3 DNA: TGTGCCACCAGTGGACTAGCCTACAATGAGCAGTTCTTC; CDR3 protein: CATSGLAYNEQFF
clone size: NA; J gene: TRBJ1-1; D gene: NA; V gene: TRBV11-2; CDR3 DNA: TGTGCCAGCAGTCGCAATCGACCCCGAGACACTGAAGCTTTCTTT; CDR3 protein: CASSRNRPRDTEAFF
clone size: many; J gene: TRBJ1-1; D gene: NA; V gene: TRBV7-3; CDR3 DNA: TGTGCCAGCAGCTTCGACAGTAACACTGAAGCTTTCTTT; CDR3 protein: CASSFDSNTEAFF